The entry below gives a single TCR beta chain sequence along with its context. This sample stems from a study of long-term antiretroviral therapy in people with HIV. Running of the v3.0 immunoSEQ assay took place at survey level. Libraries were prepared by immunoSEQ multiplex PCR; TCRdb keeps only in-frame clonotypes and omits some of them. Of about 28,000 clones in the sample, less than 85% were seen once. CDR1 and CDR2 from the germline V gene are SGHRS and YFSETQ. This CDR3 spans 16 amino acids. The V and J ends lost 4 bases and 9 bases, in that order; junction bases with no gene match: 14. This clonotype originated in a man in his forties or fifties with HIV. This material consisted of unsorted PBMCs, taken 0.3 years after starting antiretroviral therapy. This rearrangement joins TRBV5-1 to TRBJ2-1; 9 bases are a match to TRBD1. The CDR3 region is CASSIDYRGRFTEQFF. The CDR3 region has the DNA TGCGCCAGCAGCATAGACTACAGGGGGCGCTTCACTGAGCAGTTCTTC.